The source of this T cell receptor (beta chain) is a study of blood T cell repertoires in COVID-19. The CDR3 length is 14 residues. Germline V gene lookup returns CDR1 MNHEY and CDR2 SVGAGI. V was clipped by 5 bases and J by 7 bases, with 12 bases between them. The assay was immunoSEQ multiplex PCR, and TCRdb's table has in-frame clones only and misses some. The sample has roughly 330,000 clones; over 75% are singletons. V usage is TRBV6-5 and J usage is TRBJ1-6, with TRBD1 as a possible D gene (5 bases). What was sequenced was PBMCs or T cells enriched from blood (not recorded which). The TCR comes from a woman aged 30 to 39 who had recovered from COVID-19. The CDR3 protein is CASSPGLDNSPLHF. CDR3 DNA sequence: TGTGCCAGCAGTCCGGGACTGGACAATTCACCCCTCCACTTT.